This entry describes one TCR beta chain. Antigen: not known. The analysis combined second doses at about 4 or about 12 weeks. Measured with immunoSEQ multiplex PCR; TCRdb has only the in-frame clones, and not every one. The table has more than 80,000 clones, 90% seen once. These data are taken from a study of T cell responses to AZD1222 COVID-19 vaccine. Study results and caveats: Most donors were white British and more were female, and clonal diversity was possibly underestimated. Baseline seropositivity characterized only a handful of AZD1222 recipients.

The TCR sequence derives from an adult who received the AZD1222 COVID-19 vaccine. The specimen was peripheral blood, collected 28 days after the second AZD1222 dose.

For the CDR3, the DNA is TGTGCCAGCAGCCAAGATACGTTGGGCAGCCACTATGGCTACACCTTC. It is translated as CASSQDTLGSHYGYTF. V and J are TRBV14 and TRBJ1-2, with no clear D. The ends were cut back, 0 bases at V and 3 bases at J, with 14 bases in the middle. The germline gives CDR1 SGHDN, CDR2 FVKESK. The length of the CDR3 is 16 residues. Full variable domain (remainder filled in from reference TRBV14 and TRBJ1-2): EAGVTQFPSHSVIEKGQTVTLRCDPISGHDNLYWYRRVMGKEIKFLLHFVKESKQDESGMPNNRFLAERTGGTYSTLKVQPAELEDSGVYFCASSQDTLGSHYGYTFGSGTRLTVV.